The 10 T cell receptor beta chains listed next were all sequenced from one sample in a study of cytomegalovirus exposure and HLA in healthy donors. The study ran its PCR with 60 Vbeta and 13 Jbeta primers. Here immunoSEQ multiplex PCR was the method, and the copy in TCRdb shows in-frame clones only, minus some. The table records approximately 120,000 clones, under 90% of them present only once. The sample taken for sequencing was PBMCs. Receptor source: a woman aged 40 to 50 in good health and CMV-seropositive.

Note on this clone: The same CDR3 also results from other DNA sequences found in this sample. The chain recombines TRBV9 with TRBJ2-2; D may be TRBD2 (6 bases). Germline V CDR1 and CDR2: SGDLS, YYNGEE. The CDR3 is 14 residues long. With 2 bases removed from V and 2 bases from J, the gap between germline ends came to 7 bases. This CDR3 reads CASSVGGNTGELFF. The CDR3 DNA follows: TGTGCCAGCAGCGTGGGGGGTAACACCGGGGAGCTGTTTTTT.

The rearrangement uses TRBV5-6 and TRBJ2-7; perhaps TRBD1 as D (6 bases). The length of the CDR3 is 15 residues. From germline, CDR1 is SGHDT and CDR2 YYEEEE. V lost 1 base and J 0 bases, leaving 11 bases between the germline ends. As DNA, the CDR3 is TGTGCCAGCAGCTTGTCAGGGGTAAGCTCCTACGAGCAGTACTTC. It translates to CASSLSGVSSYEQYF.

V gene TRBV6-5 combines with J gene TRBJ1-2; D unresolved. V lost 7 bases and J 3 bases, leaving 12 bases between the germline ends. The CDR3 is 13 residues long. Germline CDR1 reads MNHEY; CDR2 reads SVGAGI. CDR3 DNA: TGTGCCAGCAAGACATCCACCGACTATGGCTACACCTTC. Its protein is CASKTSTDYGYTF.

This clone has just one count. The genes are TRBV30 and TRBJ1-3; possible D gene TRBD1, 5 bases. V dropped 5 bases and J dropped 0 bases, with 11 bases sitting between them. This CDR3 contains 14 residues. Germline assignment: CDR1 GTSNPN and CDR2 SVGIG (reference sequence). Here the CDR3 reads CAWDTGTSGNTIYF. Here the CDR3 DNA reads TGTGCCTGGGATACAGGAACCTCTGGAAACACCATATATTTT.

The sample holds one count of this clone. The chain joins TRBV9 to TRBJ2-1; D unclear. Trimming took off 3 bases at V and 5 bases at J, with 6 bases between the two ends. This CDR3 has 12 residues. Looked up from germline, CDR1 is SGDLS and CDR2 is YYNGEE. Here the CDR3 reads CASSAPDNEQFF. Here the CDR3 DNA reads TGTGCCAGCAGCGCCCCCGACAATGAGCAGTTCTTC.

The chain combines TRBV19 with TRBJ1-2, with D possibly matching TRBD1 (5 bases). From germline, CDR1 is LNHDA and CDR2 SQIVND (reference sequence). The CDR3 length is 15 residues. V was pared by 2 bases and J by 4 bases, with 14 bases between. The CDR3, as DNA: TGTGCCAGTAGTATACCCGGGGGGTCCAGCTATGGCTACACCTTC. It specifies CASSIPGGSSYGYTF.

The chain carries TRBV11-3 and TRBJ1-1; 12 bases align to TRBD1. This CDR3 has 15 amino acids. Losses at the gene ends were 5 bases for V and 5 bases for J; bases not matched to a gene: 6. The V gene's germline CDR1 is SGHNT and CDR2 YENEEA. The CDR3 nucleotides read TGTGCCAGCAGCGACCGGGACAGGGGGCCTACTGAAGCTTTCTTT. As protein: CASSDRDRGPTEAFF.

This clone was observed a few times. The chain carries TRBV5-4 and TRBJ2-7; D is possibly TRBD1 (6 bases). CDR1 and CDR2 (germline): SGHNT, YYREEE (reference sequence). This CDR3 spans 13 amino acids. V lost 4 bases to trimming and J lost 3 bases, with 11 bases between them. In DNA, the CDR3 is TGTGCCAGCAGCCGCGGACAGCGCTACGAGCAGTACTTC. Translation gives CASSRGQRYEQYF.

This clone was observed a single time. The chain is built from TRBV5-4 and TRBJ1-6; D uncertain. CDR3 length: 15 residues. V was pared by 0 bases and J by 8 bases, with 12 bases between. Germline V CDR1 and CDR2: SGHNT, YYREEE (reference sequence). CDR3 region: CASSLEASRDSPLHF. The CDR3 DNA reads TGTGCCAGCAGCTTGGAAGCCTCCCGGGATTCACCCCTCCACTTT.

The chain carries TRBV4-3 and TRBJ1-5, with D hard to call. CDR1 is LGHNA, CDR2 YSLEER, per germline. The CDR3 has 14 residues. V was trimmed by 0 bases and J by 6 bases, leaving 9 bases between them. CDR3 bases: TGCGCCAGCAGCCAAGATACCTATGCTCAGCCCCAGCATTTT. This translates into CASSQDTYAQPQHF.